A selection of T cell receptor beta chains follows, all from one sample in a study of breast tumors, draining lymph nodes, adjacent tissues. One entry per CDR3 protein results from TCRdb running MiXCR on the multiplex PCR reads. The data show about 140,000 distinct CDR3 sequences, about a fifth seen once. The sequenced material came from axillary lymph node tissue. The receptors come from a female donor with breast cancer. Some clones in this sample may be carry-over from other donors' samples. Both conserved end residues are part of each CDR3. Size tells how often a clone was seen (once, few, many) or the class of an expanded clone, and some rows leave it out.

TRBV20-1	many	CSARRLVGNEQFF
TRBV10-3	many	CAIRHRETDGYTF
TRBV11-3	many	CASSLREGQGLYKRAVYF
TRBV11-2	.	CASTRIRIGTGELFF
TRBV28	few	CASTRRQGGAYEQYF
TRBV7-8	.	CASSLGPLAGGAGELFF
TRBV28	.	CASRPGTGANSPLHF
TRBV5-6	many	CASSPEGGARYEQYF
TRBV9	many	CASSPRGTTDTQYF
TRBV19	many	CASSINTFQAGGYNEQFF
TRBV4-3	many	CASSQRQGLNYEQYF
TRBV29-1	many	CSARVGTGVNEKLFF
TRBV20-1	many	CSARVSRVDDGYTF
TRBV6-1	many	CASSEAHANYGYTF
TRBV5-8	many	CASSHPTRPFYNEQFF
TRBV6-1	many	CASSEAPGGAYTQYF
TRBV11-2	many	CASSLVSGLSYEQYF
TRBV11-3	many	CASKSGTCNNSPLHF
TRBV6-5	few	CASSYSTGPYNEQFF
TRBV29-1	many	CSVGRESGSTIYF
TRBV4-2	.	CASSQDLGRGTEAFF
TRBV7-2	many	CASRTGNSPLHF
TRBV3-1	many	CASSQAKGGETQYF
TRBV30	.	CAWSVADEQFF
TRBV27	.	CASSPIFGTGVLQETQYF
TRBV19	.	CASSPRQGFAFF
TRBV20-1	many	CSATGLAGVTDTQYF
TRBV14	.	CASSQGTGTTTPGLAGNTDTQYF
TRBV5-1	many	CASSLEETGAGGYTF
TRBV4-1	many	CASSQDKVSTDTQYF
TRBV11-3	many	CASSRLAVPTDTQYF
TRBV4-1	many	CASSQDYWGFGNTIYF
TRBV12-3/TRBV12-4	.	CASSRAGVPVQFF
TRBV5-4	many	CASSPPGTGGLHEQFF